The text below deals with one TCR beta chain. Its specificity is not known. TCRdb reprocessed the 5' RACE reads with MiXCR, giving one entry per CDR3 protein. Of approximately 52,000 distinct CDR3 sequences in the sample, 5.3% were seen once. Time point of the sample: sample taken at primary tumor resection. The sequenced material consisted of unsorted whole RNA from tumor, nontumor lung or frozen PBMC. Donation came from 70 or so patients with untreated early-stage non-small cell lung cancer. These data belong to a study of spatial heterogeneity in lung cancer. Study as a whole: An average of more than ten raw reads was observed per unique TCR and UMI combination.

Study-wide results and limits: Ubiquitous expanded tumor TCRs were seen in blood more at resection than at follow-up.

CDR1 is SNHLY and CDR2 is FYNNEI in the germline V gene. Trimming shortened V by 3 bases and J by 1 base, and 9 bases separated the two germline ends. The CDR3 totals 14 residues. The clonotype originates from a male donor with early-stage non-small cell lung cancer. The sequencing here drew on PBMCs, taken at surgery. The V and J genes are TRBV2 and TRBJ2-5; D is ambiguous. CDR3 DNA: TGTGCCAGCAGTGACGGGCGTATCCAAGAGACCCAGTACTTC. It specifies CASSDGRIQETQYF.